Listed here are 14 T cell receptor beta chains from one sample, sequenced in a study of T cell repertoires in cytomegalovirus infection. Each CDR3 protein is one row after TCRdb ran MiXCR on the reads. The table lists hundreds of thousands of distinct CDR3 sequences, 20% to 25% of them singletons, with roughly 8% in the top ten. Sequenced input: CD8+ T cells from PBMCs. Source of these receptors: a human donor in good health (CMV status not recorded). Some clones in this sample may be carry-over from other donors' samples.

The chain joins TRBV20-1 to TRBJ2-2, with D possibly matching TRBD2 (6 bases). V was clipped by 0 bases and J by 1 base, with 12 bases between them. Germline V gene lookup returns CDR1 DFQATT and CDR2 SNEGSKA (reference sequence). This CDR3 is 16 amino acids long. DNA of the CDR3: TGCAGTGCTAGAGACGTGCGCGGGGTGAACACCGGGGAGCTGTTTTTT. Amino acids: CSARDVRGVNTGELFF.

V and J are TRBV2 and TRBJ1-1; weak D call: TRBD1 (6 bases). CDR3 length: 15 residues. The V end lost 4 bases, the J end lost 5 bases, and 17 bases lay between the germline ends. Per the germline V gene, CDR1 is SNHLY and CDR2 is FYNNEI. In DNA form, the CDR3 reads TGTGCCAGCAGTGTCGGAACAGGGAGGGCGACTGAAGCTTTCTTT. It encodes CASSVGTGRATEAFF.

J is TRBJ1-1 and V is TRBV2; D is possibly TRBD1 (5 bases). This CDR3 region has 10 residues. CDR1 SNHLY and CDR2 FYNNEI come from the germline V gene. The V and J ends lost 3 bases and 11 bases respectively, with 7 bases between them. The CDR3 DNA reads TGTGCCAGCAGTGACGGGACTGCTTTCTTT. Its translation is CASSDGTAFF.

This clonotype was observed a handful of times. This chain links TRBV29-1 with TRBJ2-2; D is unclear. This CDR3 comprises 12 residues. Germline CDR1 and CDR2: SQVTM and ANQGSEA. V lost 6 bases and J 5 bases, leaving 10 bases between the germline ends. The CDR3 sequence: CSVATDTGELFF. Written as DNA, the CDR3 is TGCAGCGTGGCTACAGATACCGGGGAGCTGTTTTTT.

This clonotype has just a few counts. The chain carries TRBV12-3 or TRBV12-4 and TRBJ2-5; TRBD1 aligns across 7 bases. Unmatched junction bases numbered 12, after V lost 6 bases and J lost 5 bases. The CDR3 has 15 residues. CDR3 nucleotide sequence: TGTGCCAGCAGCCCTTGGACAGGTTCGGGTGAGACCCAGTACTTC. Amino acid sequence: CASSPWTGSGETQYF.

Only a few counts were recorded for this clonotype. The chain joins TRBV29-1 to TRBJ2-2; D possibly corresponds to TRBD1 (5 bases). Germline V gene lookup returns CDR1 SQVTM and CDR2 ANQGSEA. The CDR3 runs 13 residues. V lost 0 bases to trimming and J lost 7 bases, with 9 bases between them. The CDR3 sequence: CSVEETGIGELFF. As DNA, the CDR3 is TGCAGCGTTGAAGAAACAGGTATCGGGGAGCTGTTTTTT.

This clonotype has just a few counts. The chain joins TRBV12-3 or TRBV12-4 to TRBJ1-2, with 8 positions matching TRBD1. J lost 4 bases, V lost 4 bases, and 5 bases had no gene match. The CDR3 contains 14 residues. The CDR3 bases are TGTGCCAGCAGTTCCTCGACAGGGGCCTATGGCTACACCTTC. Translating gives CASSSSTGAYGYTF.

The chain carries TRBV4-1 and TRBJ2-7; TRBD1 aligns across 10 bases. The germline V gene has CDR1 MGHRA and CDR2 YSYEKL. The length of the CDR3 is 16 residues. Losses at the gene ends were 1 base for V and 3 bases for J; bases not matched to a gene: 6. As DNA, the CDR3 is TGCGCCAGCAGCCAAGCTTCCGGGACAGGGGACTACGAGCAGTACTTC. Translating it yields CASSQASGTGDYEQYF.

In this sample, this clonotype turned up a few times. This chain uses TRBV2 with TRBJ1-2; D uncertain. Trimming removed 3 bases from V and 4 bases from J, with 15 bases in between. The CDR3 is 15 residues long. Germline CDR1 SNHLY, CDR2 FYNNEI. This CDR3 reads CASSEHGPGSYGYTF. As DNA, the CDR3 is TGTGCCAGCAGTGAGCACGGCCCGGGAAGCTATGGCTACACCTTC.

In the case of this clonotype: A much larger clone lies one base from this, so it may be a read error. Since no conserved phenylalanine or tryptophan closes the CDR3, a read error is the likely cause. The J gene is TRBJ2-3, the V gene TRBV7-8, with 15 bases that match TRBD2. Trimming removed 0 bases from V and 3 bases from J; junction bases left unmatched: 7. This CDR3 has 19 amino acids. Germline loops: CDR1 SGHVS, CDR2 FQNEAQ. CDR3 sequence reads: CASSLARTSGGARTDTQYS. The CDR3 DNA is TGTGCCAGCAGCTTAGCCCGGACTAGCGGGGGGGCCAGAACAGATACGCAGTATTCT.

This clonotype was counted only a few times. The V gene is TRBV14, the J gene TRBJ2-3, with 9 bases lining up with TRBD1. The CDR3 consists of 15 residues. Germline trimming cut 1 base from V and 5 bases from J; bases unmatched to any gene: 4. CDR1 is SGHDN, CDR2 FVKESK, per germline. This CDR3 reads CASSQGDRVKDTQYF. The CDR3, as DNA: TGTGCCAGCAGCCAAGGGGACAGGGTAAAAGATACGCAGTATTTT.

This clonotype was counted at least ten times. V gene TRBV7-2 combines with J gene TRBJ2-7; D unresolved. This CDR3 has 12 amino acids. Germline V gives CDR1 SGHTA, CDR2 FQGNSA. V dropped 3 bases and J dropped 6 bases, with 9 bases sitting between them. CDR3 sequence (DNA): TGTGCCAGCAGCTTCGGTTTGGGCGAGCAGTACGTC. Translation gives CASSFGLGEQYV.

Turning to this clonotype: This may be a read error: a much more frequent sequence differs by one nucleotide. The rearrangement uses TRBV28 and TRBJ2-3; maybe TRBD1 (6 bases). The CDR3 runs to 15 residues. From germline, CDR1 is MDHEN and CDR2 SYDVKM. CDR3 bases: TGTGCCAGCAGTCTCGGGGACAAACGCACAGAGACGCAGTATTTT. Translation: CASSLGDKRTETQYF.

Of note for this clonotype: Being one base from a much bigger clone, this may be a read error. This chain joins TRBV2 and TRBJ2-2, with 9 bases identical to TRBD1. The CDR3 is 12 amino acids. Germline V gives CDR1 SNHLY, CDR2 FYNNEI. The CDR3, as DNA: TGTGCCAGCCGGGACAGGGCCGGGGCGCTGTTTTTT. Encoded protein: CASRDRAGALFF.